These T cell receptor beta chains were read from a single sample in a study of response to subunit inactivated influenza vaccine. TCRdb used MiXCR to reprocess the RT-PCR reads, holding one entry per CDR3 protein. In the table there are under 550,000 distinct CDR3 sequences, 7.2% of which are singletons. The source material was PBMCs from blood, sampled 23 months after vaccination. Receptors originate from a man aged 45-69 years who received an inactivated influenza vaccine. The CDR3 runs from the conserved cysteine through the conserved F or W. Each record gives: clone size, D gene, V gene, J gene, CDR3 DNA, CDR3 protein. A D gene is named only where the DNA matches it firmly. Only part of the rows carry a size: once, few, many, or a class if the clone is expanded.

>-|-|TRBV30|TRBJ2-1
TGTGCCTGGAGCCGAGAAAGGTTTGAGCAGTTCTTC
CAWSRERFEQFF
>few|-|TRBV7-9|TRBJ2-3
TGTGCCAGCAGCTTTTCGGGGCCCACAGATACGCAGTATTTT
CASSFSGPTDTQYF
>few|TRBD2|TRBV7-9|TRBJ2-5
TGTGCCAGCAGCACGTGGACTAGCGGGGGAGGTGAGACCCAGTACTTC
CASSTWTSGGGETQYF
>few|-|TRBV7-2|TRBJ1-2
TGTGCCAGCAGCCTACGACGGAACCACGACCCTTATGGCTACACCTTC
CASSLRRNHDPYGYTF
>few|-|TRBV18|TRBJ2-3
TGTGCCAGCTCACCAGGGCGGTTCACAGATACGCAGTATTTT
CASSPGRFTDTQYF
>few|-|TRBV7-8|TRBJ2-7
TGTGCCAGCAGCCCATCGCGACTAGAAATCCCTTACGAGCAGTACTTC
CASSPSRLEIPYEQYF
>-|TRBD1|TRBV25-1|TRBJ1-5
TGTGCCAGCAGTGCCGGACAGGGCGATAGCAATCAGCCCCAGCATTTT
CASSAGQGDSNQPQHF
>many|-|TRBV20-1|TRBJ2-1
TGCAGTGCTAGAGAAGACTCCCTCGGTAATGAGCAGTTCTTC
CSAREDSLGNEQFF
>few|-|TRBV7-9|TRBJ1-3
TGTGCCAGCAGGACTACAGCTTTCTCTGGAAACACCATATATTTT
CASRTTAFSGNTIYF
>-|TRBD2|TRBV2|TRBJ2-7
TGTGCCAGCAGAGACCCGGGACTAGCGGGGGGAAGCTCCTACGAGCAGTACTTC
CASRDPGLAGGSSYEQYF
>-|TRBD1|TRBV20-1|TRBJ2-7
TGCAGTGCTAGCCTCGGGACAGGGGTCGAGCAGTACTTC
CSASLGTGVEQYF
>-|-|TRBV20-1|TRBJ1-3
TGCAGTGCTAGGCCCCAACCGACAGTTGGAAACACCATATATTTT
CSARPQPTVGNTIYF
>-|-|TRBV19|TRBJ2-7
TGTGCCAGTAGTATAGATGTAGCCGACGAGCAGTACTTC
CASSIDVADEQYF
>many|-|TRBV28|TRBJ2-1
TGTGCCAGCAGTTTTTTAGGGAGTCGGGGTTACAATGAGCAGTTCTTC
CASSFLGSRGYNEQFF
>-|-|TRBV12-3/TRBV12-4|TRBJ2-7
TGTGCCAGCAGTTTAAGTTCGACCGCCACTGCGTTCTTC
CASSLSSTATAFF
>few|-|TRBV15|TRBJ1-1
TGTGCCACCAGCAGAGCGGGACACCCGAGGGAAGAAGCTTTCTTT
CATSRAGHPREEAFF
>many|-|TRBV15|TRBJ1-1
TGTGCCACCAGCAGAGCCGACAGGCCGAACACTGAAGCTTTCTTT
CATSRADRPNTEAFF
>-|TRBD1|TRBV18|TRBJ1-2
TGTGCCAGCGTCCGGGACAGGGAGGCCCATGGCTACACCTTC
CASVRDREAHGYTF
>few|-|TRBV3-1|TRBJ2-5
TGTGCCAGCAGCCAAGATGGACGCGTTGGGACCCAGTACTTC
CASSQDGRVGTQYF
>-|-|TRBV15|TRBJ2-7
TGTGCCACCAGCAGAGACAGAGAAGGCTACGAGCAGTACTTC
CATSRDREGYEQYF
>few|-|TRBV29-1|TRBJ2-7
TGCAGCGTTGAATTGGGTTCGGGCGAGCAGTACTTC
CSVELGSGEQYF
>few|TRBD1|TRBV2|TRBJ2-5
TGTGCCAGCAGTGAGTGGACAGGGGGACAAGAGACCCAGTACTTC
CASSEWTGGQETQYF
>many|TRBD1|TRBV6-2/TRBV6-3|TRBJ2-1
TGTGCCAGCAGGGGGACAGGGTTGAGGCAGTTCTTC
CASRGTGLRQFF
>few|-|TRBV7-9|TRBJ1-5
TGTGCCAGCAGCCCCTCGGGCGAGGGGAAGGCCCAGCATTTT
CASSPSGEGKAQHF
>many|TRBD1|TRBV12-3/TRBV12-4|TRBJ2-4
TGTGCCAGCAGCCCGGGACAGTTAGCCAAAAACATTCAGTACTTC
CASSPGQLAKNIQYF
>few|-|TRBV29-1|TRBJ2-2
TGCAGCGGAAGGAGAGGGCAGAACACCGGGGAGCTGTTTTTT
CSGRRGQNTGELFF
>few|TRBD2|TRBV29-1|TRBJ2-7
TGCAGCGTTGAGGGGACTAGCGGGAGACTCTACGAGCAGTACTTC
CSVEGTSGRLYEQYF
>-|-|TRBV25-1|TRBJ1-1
TGTGCCAGCAGTGATGCGGGACTGGGCGACACTGAAGCTTTCTTT
CASSDAGLGDTEAFF
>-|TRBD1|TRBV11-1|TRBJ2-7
TGTGCCAGCAGCTTAGCCTATATAACCGGGACAGGCGTCTCCTACGAGCAGTACTTC
CASSLAYITGTGVSYEQYF
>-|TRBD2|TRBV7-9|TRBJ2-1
TGTGCCAGCAGGACCGGGACTAGGGACTCTGAGCAGTTCTTC
CASRTGTRDSEQFF
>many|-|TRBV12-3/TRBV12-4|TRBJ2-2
TGTGCCAGCAGTTTACCGGGATACCTGGGGGAGCTGTTTTTT
CASSLPGYLGELFF
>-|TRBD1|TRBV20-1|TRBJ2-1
TGCAGTGCACTCGACAGGGGGCTGGCGGGGGGACCATACAATGAGCAGTTCTTC
CSALDRGLAGGPYNEQFF
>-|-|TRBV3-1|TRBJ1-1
TGTGCCAGCAGGGGTGGACATGGGTTGGAAGCTTTCTTT
CASRGGHGLEAFF
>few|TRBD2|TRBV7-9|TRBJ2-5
TGTGCCAGCAGCTCGACCGGGACTAGCGGCCAAGAGACCCAGTACTTC
CASSSTGTSGQETQYF
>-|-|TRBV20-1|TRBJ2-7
TGCAGTGCTAGGCCACAGCTATACGAGCAGTACTTC
CSARPQLYEQYF
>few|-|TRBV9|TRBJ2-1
TGTGCCAGCAGCGTAGGTCCAAGCAGACTCAACAATGAGCAGTTCTTC
CASSVGPSRLNNEQFF
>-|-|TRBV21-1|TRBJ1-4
TGTGCCAGCAGCGGGTGGGACAGGGGAGAGGATGAAAAACTGTTTTTT
CASSGWDRGEDEKLFF